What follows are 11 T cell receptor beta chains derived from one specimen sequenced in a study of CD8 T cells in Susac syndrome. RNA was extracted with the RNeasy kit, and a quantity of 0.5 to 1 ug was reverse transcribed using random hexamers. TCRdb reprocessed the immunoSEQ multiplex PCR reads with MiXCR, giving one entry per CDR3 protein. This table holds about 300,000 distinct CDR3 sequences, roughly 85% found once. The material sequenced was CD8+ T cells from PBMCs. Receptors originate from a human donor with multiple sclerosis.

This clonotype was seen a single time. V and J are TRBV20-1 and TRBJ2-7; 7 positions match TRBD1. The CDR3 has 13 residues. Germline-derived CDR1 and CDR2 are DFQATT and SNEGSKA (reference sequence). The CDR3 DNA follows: TGCACCCCCGCTAAACAGGGGATCTACGAGCAGTACTTC. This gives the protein CTPAKQGIYEQYF.

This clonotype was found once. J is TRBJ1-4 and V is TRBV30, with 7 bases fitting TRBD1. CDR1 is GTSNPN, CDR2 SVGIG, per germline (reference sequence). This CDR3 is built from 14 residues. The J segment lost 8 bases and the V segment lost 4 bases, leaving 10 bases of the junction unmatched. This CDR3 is CAWTTGAGYEKLFF. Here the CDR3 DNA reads TGTGCCTGGACCACAGGGGCTGGATACGAAAAACTGTTTTTT.

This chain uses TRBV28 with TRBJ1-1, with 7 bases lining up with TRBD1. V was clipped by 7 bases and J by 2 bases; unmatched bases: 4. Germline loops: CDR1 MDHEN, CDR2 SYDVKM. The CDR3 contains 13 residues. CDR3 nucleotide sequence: TGTGCCAGCACCTGGACAGGAAACACTGAAGCTTTCTTT. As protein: CASTWTGNTEAFF.

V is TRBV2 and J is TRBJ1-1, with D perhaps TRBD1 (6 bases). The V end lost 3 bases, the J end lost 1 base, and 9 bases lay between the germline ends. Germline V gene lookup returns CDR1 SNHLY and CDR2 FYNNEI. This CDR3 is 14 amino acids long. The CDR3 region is CASSDQQGNTEAFF. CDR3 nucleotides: TGTGCCAGCAGTGACCAACAGGGGAACACTGAAGCTTTCTTT.

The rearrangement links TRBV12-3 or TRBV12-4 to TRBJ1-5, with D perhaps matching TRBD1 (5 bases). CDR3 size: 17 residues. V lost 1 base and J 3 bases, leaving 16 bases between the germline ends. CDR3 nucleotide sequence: TGTGCCAGCAGTTTAGACAACTTTGAGGGGAACAATCAGCCCCAGCATTTT. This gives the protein CASSLDNFEGNNQPQHF.

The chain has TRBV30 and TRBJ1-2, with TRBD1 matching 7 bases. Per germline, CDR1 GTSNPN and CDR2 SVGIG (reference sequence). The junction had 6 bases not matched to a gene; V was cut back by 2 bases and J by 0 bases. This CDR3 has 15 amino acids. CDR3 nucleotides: TGTGCCTGGAGTTGGGGACAGACTACTAACTATGGCTACACCTTC. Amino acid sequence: CAWSWGQTTNYGYTF. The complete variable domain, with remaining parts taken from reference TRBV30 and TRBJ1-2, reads SQTIHQWPATLVQPVGSPLSLECTVEGTSNPNLYWYRQAAGRGLQLLFYSVGIGQISSEVPQNLSASRPQDRQFILSSKKLLLSDSGFYLCAWSWGQTTNYGYTFGSGTRLTVV.

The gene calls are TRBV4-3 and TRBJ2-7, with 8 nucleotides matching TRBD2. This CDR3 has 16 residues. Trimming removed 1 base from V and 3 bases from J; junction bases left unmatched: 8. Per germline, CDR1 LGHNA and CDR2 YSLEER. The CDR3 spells CASSQVRTGGNYEQYF. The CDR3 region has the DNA TGCGCCAGCAGCCAAGTACGAACGGGAGGGAACTACGAGCAGTACTTC.

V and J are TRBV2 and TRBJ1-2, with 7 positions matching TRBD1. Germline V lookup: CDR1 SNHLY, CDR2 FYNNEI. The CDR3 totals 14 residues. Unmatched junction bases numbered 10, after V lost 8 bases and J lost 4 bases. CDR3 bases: TGTGCCAGCCCTTCCGACAGGGACCCCTATGGCTACACCTTC. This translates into CASPSDRDPYGYTF. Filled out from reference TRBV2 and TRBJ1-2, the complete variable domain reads EPEVTQTPSHQVTQMGQEVILRCVPISNHLYFYWYRQILGQKVEFLVSFYNNEISEKSEIFDDQFSVERPDGSNFTLKIRSTKLEDSAMYFCASPSDRDPYGYTFGSGTRLTVV.

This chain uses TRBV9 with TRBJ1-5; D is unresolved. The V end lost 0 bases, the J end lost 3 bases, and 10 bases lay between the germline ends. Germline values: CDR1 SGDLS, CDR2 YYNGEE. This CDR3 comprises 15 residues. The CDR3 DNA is TGTGCCAGCAGCGTAGGGCAGTTGGCCAATCAGCCCCAGCATTTT. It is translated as CASSVGQLANQPQHF.

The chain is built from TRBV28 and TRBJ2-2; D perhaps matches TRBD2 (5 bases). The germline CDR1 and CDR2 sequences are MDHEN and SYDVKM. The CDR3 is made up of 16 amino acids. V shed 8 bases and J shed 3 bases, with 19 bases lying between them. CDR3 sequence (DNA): TGTGCCAGCGCAGCGGTACTAGGGAAGGACACCGGGGAGCTGTTTTTT. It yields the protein CASAAVLGKDTGELFF.

The CDR3 sequence: CASSLPPAGSNSYEQYF. DNA of the CDR3: TGTGCCAGCAGCTTACCCCCCGCAGGGTCGAACTCCTACGAGCAGTACTTC. The chain is built from TRBV11-2 and TRBJ2-7; D is perhaps TRBD1 (5 bases). The CDR3 has 17 residues. Per germline, CDR1 SGHAT and CDR2 FQNNGV. V dropped 2 bases and J dropped 0 bases, with 17 bases sitting between them.